Below, 25 T cell receptor beta chains from the same sample are listed, as sequenced in a study of blood T cells in healthy people across ages (dated by TCRdb to 2013 to 2016). The method behind the library was 5' RACE. The data were produced on an Illumina HiSeq 2500. The second PCR ran for roughly 7 to 12 cycles and used a J-beta primer mix along with a sample-barcoded 5' primer. The public sequencing data were trimmed at Q25 with fastp and processed into clonotypes with MiXCR by TCRdb, which kept only in-frame beta chains. Merged by CDR3 protein, the rows form single entries marked with the most common genes and DNA. This sample comprises around 990,000 distinct CDR3 sequences, 35% to 45% of them detected only once. About 12% of the sample rests with the top ten. The sequencing input was blood. These receptors all stem from a man between 18 and 35 years old in good health.

This clonotype has at least ten counts. The rearrangement uses TRBV4-3 and TRBJ2-7; 8 bases line up with TRBD1. Germline V gene data show CDR1 as LGHNA and CDR2 as YSLEER. With V trimmed by 0 bases and J by 0 bases, 1 base remained unmatched. The CDR3 consists of 15 residues. The CDR3 spells CASSQEDRASYEQYF. The CDR3 DNA is TGCGCCAGCAGCCAAGAGGACAGGGCCTCCTACGAGCAGTACTTC.

A few counts support this clonotype. The V gene is TRBV7-2, the J gene TRBJ2-7; D unclear. The CDR3 sequence is 14 residues long. Per the germline V gene, CDR1 is SGHTA and CDR2 is FQGNSA. V gave up 0 bases and J gave up 0 bases, with 6 bases separating them. CDR3 loop: CASSLAQSSYEQYF. The CDR3 DNA follows: TGTGCCAGCAGCTTAGCCCAGAGCTCCTACGAGCAGTACTTC.

This clonotype was seen repeatedly, ten times or more. This rearrangement joins TRBV6-2 or TRBV6-3 to TRBJ2-7; D gene uncertain. In germline, CDR1 is MNHEY, CDR2 SVGEGT. This CDR3 contains 14 residues. Trimming took off 0 bases at V and 2 bases at J, with 8 bases between the two ends. This chain's CDR3 is CASSYSRQTYEQYF. The CDR3 DNA reads TGTGCCAGCAGTTACTCGAGGCAGACCTACGAGCAGTACTTC.

This clonotype was counted many times. The rearrangement links TRBV7-9 to TRBJ1-1; D call uncertain. Germline V gives CDR1 SEHNR, CDR2 FQNEAQ (reference sequence). Trimming took off 5 bases at V and 1 base at J, with 5 bases between the two ends. The CDR3 spans 12 residues. The CDR3 bases are TGTGCCAGCAGCAGGCAGAACACTGAAGCTTTCTTT. This translates into CASSRQNTEAFF. The full variable domain, completed using reference TRBV7-9 and TRBJ1-1, is DTGVSQNPRHKITKRGQNVTFRCDPISEHNRLYWYRQTLGQGPEFLTYFQNEAQLEKSRLLSDRFSAERPKGSFSTLEIQRTEQGDSAMYLCASSRQNTEAFFGQGTRLTVV.

This clonotype came up a few times. The chain recombines TRBV6-6 with TRBJ2-3, with D possibly matching TRBD2 (5 bases). The CDR3 consists of 17 residues. Germline CDR1 and CDR2: MNHNY and SVGAGI (reference sequence). V dropped 4 bases and J dropped 4 bases, with 21 bases sitting between them. CDR3 sequence (DNA): TGTGCCAGCAGTTCCCACCCTACTAGAGGGCTGGCAGATACGCAGTATTTT. Its translation is CASSSHPTRGLADTQYF.

This clonotype came up many times. Germline and junction disagree at one end, which may indicate a read error. The chain has TRBV5-1 and TRBJ2-2; 7 positions agree with TRBD1. The CDR3 consists of 13 residues. Germline V gene data show CDR1 as SGHRS and CDR2 as YFSETQ. CDR3 nucleotides: TGTGCCAGCAGTTTAAGGGGGCCCGGGGAGCTGTTTTTT. Amino acid sequence: CASSLRGPGELFF.

The chain links TRBV6-6 to TRBJ2-1; D gene uncertain. The CDR3 spans 13 residues. Germline V gene data show CDR1 as MNHNY and CDR2 as SVGAGI (reference sequence). Trimming pared 5 bases from V and 9 bases from J, leaving 14 bases between. The CDR3 bases are TGTGCCAGCAGTATCCGGGCGTTAGGTGAGCAGTTCTTC. It specifies CASSIRALGEQFF.

The chain couples TRBV11-2 to TRBJ2-1, with TRBD2 identical over 14 bases. This CDR3 contains 21 residues. CDR1 and CDR2 (germline): SGHAT, FQNNGV. V gave up 2 bases and J gave up 0 bases; unmatched junction bases: 12. The CDR3 DNA is TGTGCCAGCAGCTTACTTATTGGGACTAGCGGGGGCCCTAGCTCCTACAATGAGCAGTTCTTC. It translates to CASSLLIGTSGGPSSYNEQFF.

In regard to this clonotype: The junction departs from the called germline gene at one end, perhaps through a read error. The CDR3: CASGSGTGYSPPHF. CDR3 bases: TGTGCTAGTGGTTCTGGGACAGGATATTCACCCCCCCACTTT. The V call is TRBV12-5, the J call TRBJ1-6, with 8 bases lining up with TRBD1. Per the germline V gene, CDR1 is LGHNT and CDR2 is FRNRAP. The CDR3 is 14 residues long.

The rearrangement uses TRBV14 and TRBJ2-1; D not resolved. Germline CDR1 is SGHDN and CDR2 is FVKESK. The CDR3 consists of 15 residues. V gave up 0 bases and J gave up 2 bases, with 8 bases separating them. The CDR3 DNA sequence: TGTGCCAGCAGCCAAGAAGACGGTACCTACAATGAGCAGTTCTTC. This gives the protein CASSQEDGTYNEQFF.

This clonotype was seen a few times. V is TRBV6-5 and J is TRBJ2-3; tentatively, D is TRBD1 (6 bases). The CDR3 has 13 residues. The germline gives CDR1 MNHEY, CDR2 SVGAGI. V lost 7 bases to trimming and J lost 5 bases, with 13 bases between them. The CDR3 coding sequence is TGTGCCAGCATTCCTACAGGGCAAGATACGCAGTATTTT. It yields the protein CASIPTGQDTQYF.

V usage is TRBV29-1 and J usage is TRBJ2-2; D not resolved. The CDR3 spans 11 residues. V gave up 5 bases and J gave up 6 bases, with 7 bases separating them. Germline V gives CDR1 SQVTM, CDR2 ANQGSEA. CDR3 sequence (DNA): TGCAGCGTTCTTTGGTCCGGGGAGCTGTTTTTT. Translating gives CSVLWSGELFF.

This clonotype was seen repeatedly, ten times or more. The chain links TRBV10-3 to TRBJ2-1; tentatively, D is TRBD1 (5 bases). The CDR3 sequence is 14 residues long. The V end was cut by 4 bases, the J end by 6 bases, with 13 bases between. Germline CDR1 ENHRY, CDR2 SYGVKD. CDR3 nucleotide sequence: TGTGCCATCAGTGGGACACTCCTCCCCAATGAGCAGTTCTTC. Protein sequence: CAISGTLLPNEQFF.

Notes on this clonotype: The junction and the germline gene differ at one end; a read error may be behind it. The chain couples TRBV7-9 to TRBJ2-1; D might be TRBD1 (5 bases). CDR1 is SEHNR and CDR2 is FQNEAQ in the germline V gene (reference sequence). This CDR3 contains 14 residues. For the CDR3, the DNA is TGTGTCAGCAGCTTGGGGCATACCTACAATGAGCAGTTCTTC. Its translation: CVSSLGHTYNEQFF.

This sequence joins TRBV12-3 or TRBV12-4 and TRBJ2-1, with 7 bases matching TRBD1. The CDR3 contains 15 residues. J was trimmed by 2 bases and V by 5 bases; bases with no gene match: 6. The CDR3 coding sequence is TGTGCCAGCAGTCCCCCGACAGGGACCTACAATGAGCAGTTCTTC. Its protein product is CASSPPTGTYNEQFF.

The gene calls are TRBV6-2 or TRBV6-3 and TRBJ1-1; D gene uncertain. From germline, CDR1 is MNHEY and CDR2 SVGEGT. Trimming cost V 7 bases and J 4 bases, with 13 bases left between them. The CDR3 has 13 residues. The CDR3 here is CASTLTVGTEAFF. The CDR3 region has the DNA TGTGCCAGCACCCTAACAGTGGGCACTGAAGCTTTCTTT.

This chain links TRBV4-3 with TRBJ1-5; D is ambiguous. Trimming shortened V by 1 base and J by 3 bases, and 13 bases separated the two germline ends. The germline gives CDR1 LGHNA, CDR2 YSLEER. CDR3 length: 16 amino acids. CDR3 nucleotide sequence: TGCGCCAGCAGCCAAGGTAGAGCAGAAATCAATCAGCCCCAGCATTTT. Its protein is CASSQGRAEINQPQHF.

The chain has TRBV4-2 and TRBJ2-5; the match to TRBD2 covers 11 bases. Germline trimming cut 0 bases from V and 3 bases from J; bases unmatched to any gene: 3. There are 16 residues in the CDR3. CDR1 and CDR2 (germline): LGHNA, YNFKEQ. CDR3 sequence: CASSQDTSGSKETQYF. The CDR3 DNA reads TGTGCCAGCAGCCAAGATACTAGCGGGAGTAAAGAGACCCAGTACTTC.

The chain joins TRBV30 to TRBJ2-1; 11 nucleotides match TRBD1. This CDR3 region has 15 residues. Germline trimming cut 2 bases from V and 7 bases from J; bases unmatched to any gene: 7. CDR1 is GTSNPN, CDR2 SVGIG, per germline (reference sequence). The CDR3 loop is CAWSPGQGAGNEQFF. The DNA of the CDR3 is TGTGCCTGGAGTCCAGGACAGGGGGCGGGAAATGAGCAGTTCTTC.

The gene calls are TRBV9 and TRBJ2-7, with D possibly matching TRBD2 (5 bases). Trimming left V 4 bases short and J 3 bases short, with 14 bases between. Per the germline V gene, CDR1 is SGDLS and CDR2 is YYNGEE. This CDR3 region has 14 residues. The CDR3 coding sequence is TGTGCCAGCAGCCCCCTCCGGGATTACTACGAGCAGTACTTC. Translated: CASSPLRDYYEQYF.

This clonotype was counted only a few times. J is TRBJ2-7 and V is TRBV4-2; D possibly corresponds to TRBD1 (5 bases). The CDR3 has 14 residues. Per the germline V gene, CDR1 is LGHNA and CDR2 is YNFKEQ. Trimming took off 6 bases at V and 0 bases at J, with 12 bases between the two ends. The CDR3 bases are TGTGCCAGCAGACCGCAGGGTCCCTCCTACGAGCAGTACTTC. Its protein is CASRPQGPSYEQYF.

The V gene is TRBV7-2, the J gene TRBJ2-3, with a weak D call TRBD2 (5 bases). Germline CDR1 is SGHTA and CDR2 is FQGNSA. The length of the CDR3 is 15 residues. V lost 1 base and J 4 bases, leaving 12 bases between the germline ends. CDR3 sequence: CASSLDRGFSDTQYF. For the CDR3, the DNA is TGTGCCAGCAGCTTAGATCGGGGTTTCTCAGATACGCAGTATTTT.

J is TRBJ2-4 and V is TRBV12-3 or TRBV12-4; D gene unclear. The CDR3 runs to 11 residues. Trimming took 5 bases from V and 9 from J, leaving 8 bases between them. CDR3 in DNA: TGTGCCAGCAGTCCTTCTGCCATTCAGTACTTC. Amino acid sequence: CASSPSAIQYF.

The V and J genes are TRBV2 and TRBJ2-1, with 13 bases aligning to TRBD2. With V trimmed by 3 bases and J by 7 bases, 6 bases remained unmatched. The CDR3 consists of 16 residues. The germline V gene has CDR1 SNHLY and CDR2 FYNNEI. CDR3 bases: TGTGCCAGCAGTGAGGGACTAGCGGGGAATCAGAATGAGCAGTTCTTC. Its translation: CASSEGLAGNQNEQFF. The full variable domain, with the rest looked up from reference TRBV2 and TRBJ2-1, is EPEVTQTPSHQVTQMGQEVILRCVPISNHLYFYWYRQILGQKVEFLVSFYNNEISEKSEIFDDQFSVERPDGSNFTLKIRSTKLEDSAMYFCASSEGLAGNQNEQFFGPGTRLTVL.

Concerning this clonotype itself: One junction end disagrees with the germline gene, perhaps due to a read error. The chain employs TRBV6-2 or TRBV6-3 and TRBJ2-3; D is perhaps TRBD1 (5 bases). Germline V lookup: CDR1 MNHEY, CDR2 SVGEGT. CDR3 length equals 15 residues. The CDR3 is CASSYHRQITDTQYF. The CDR3 bases are TGTGCCAGCAGTTACCACCGACAGATCACAGATACACAGTATTTT.